This T cell receptor (beta chain) was captured by sequencing in a study of blood T cells in healthy people across ages. The study, taken as a whole, reports: Reliance upon unsorted PBMCs precluded definitive naive versus antigen-experienced comparison.

Healthy Russian Caucasian donors spanned ages about 6 to 100 years. This clonotype was detected a few times. Its antigen is undetermined. CDR3 length: 13 residues. V was clipped by 2 bases and J by 9 bases, with 11 bases between them. Germline V CDR1 and CDR2: SGHTA, FQGNSA. A J-beta primer mix and a sample-barcoded 5' primer were used in a second PCR of about 7 to 11 cycles. Unique molecular identifiers of 12 random nucleotides labeled each cDNA. At least 3 million CDR3-containing paired-end reads were obtained per sample. TCRdb re-called the 5' RACE reads through MiXCR, storing one row per CDR3 protein. The data contain roughly 500,000 distinct CDR3 sequences, about 26% of them singletons.

This TCR was sampled from a woman aged 70-85 years in good health. The rearrangement joins TRBV7-2 to TRBJ2-1; no firm D call. Specimen: blood. The CDR3 here is CASSLLPDIEQFF. DNA for the CDR3: TGTGCCAGCAGCTTACTACCGGATATTGAGCAGTTCTTC.